Listed here is a single T cell receptor beta chain. Its specificity is not known. MiXCR, run by TCRdb on the RT-PCR reads, gives a single entry per CDR3 protein. Here the sample spans more than 700,000 distinct CDR3 sequences, roughly 20% being singletons. This CDR3 has 16 amino acids. Trimming took off 3 bases at V and 6 bases at J, with 17 bases between the two ends. Germline values: CDR1 SEHNR, CDR2 FQNEAQ (reference sequence). The sample is drawn from a study of response to subunit inactivated influenza vaccine. Findings and limits, study-wide: The authors suggested that every seasonal influenza vaccination recruits few new T cells.

The sequence was obtained from a man between 50 and 59 years old who received an inactivated influenza vaccine. The specimen was PBMCs from blood, collected 5 days after vaccination. The chain is built from TRBV7-9 and TRBJ2-2, with a weak D call TRBD1 (6 bases). CDR3 loop: CASSFPTGSVAGELFF. In DNA, the CDR3 is TGTGCCAGCAGCTTCCCTACAGGGAGTGTAGCCGGGGAGCTGTTTTTT.